This TCR beta chain was recorded in a study of shared clonotypes between healthy human individuals. About the research overall: Those who served as donors were a couple of women and a few men between the ages of 18 and 49. Every donor yielded three CD4 naive, three CD4 memory, two CD8 naive and one CD8 memory plate.

Some clones are missing from TCRdb's copy, which holds only in-frame ones; the method was immunoSEQ multiplex PCR. The table includes hundreds of thousands of clones, about 91% detected once. CD45RO-negative, CCR7-selected cells formed the naive CD8 fraction, which excluded terminally differentiated effector memory CD45RA+ cells. The CDR3 is made up of 14 amino acids. Germline CDR1 is MDHEN and CDR2 is SYDVKM. The V and J ends lost 1 base and 4 bases respectively, with 10 bases between them. The V call is TRBV28, the J call TRBJ1-1, with D uncertain. The receptor's source is a man aged 30 to 39 in good health. Specimen: naive CD8+ T cells sorted from blood. CDR3 loop: CASSLYGVGTEAFF. For the CDR3, the DNA is TGTGCCAGCAGTTTATATGGGGTTGGCACTGAAGCTTTCTTT.